This passage covers 3 T cell receptor beta chains from one sample sequenced in a study of blood T cell repertoires in COVID-19. Sequencing was performed with immunoSEQ multiplex PCR; in TCRdb, only in-frame clones are kept and a portion is missing. The sample has some 10,000 clones; around 87% are singletons. The sample was peripheral blood. The receptors were gathered from a human donor in a cohort sampled during active COVID-19.

V gene TRBV27 combines with J gene TRBJ2-2; D may be TRBD2 (5 bases). From germline, CDR1 is MNHEY and CDR2 SMNVEV (reference sequence). V was shortened by 4 bases and J by 9 bases, with 12 bases between the two germline ends. CDR3 size: 13 residues. CDR3 in amino acids: CASSSEGPRELFF. CDR3 DNA: TGTGCCAGCAGTTCCGAGGGCCCGCGGGAGCTGTTTTTT.

The CDR3 DNA is TGTGCCAGCAGTTACGCGACGGGAGAAGCTTTCTTT. Translated, it gives CASSYATGEAFF. The genes are TRBV6-6 and TRBJ1-1; the D is unclear. The CDR3 covers 12 residues. Germline CDR1 reads MNHNY; CDR2 reads SVGAGI (reference sequence). Trimming pared 2 bases from V and 8 bases from J, leaving 9 bases between.

DNA of the CDR3: TGCGCCAGCAGCCAGCGTTGGGGGGGGAGGACTGGAAACACCATATATTTT. It specifies CASSQRWGGRTGNTIYF. The chain employs TRBV4-3 and TRBJ1-3, with D possibly being TRBD1 (5 bases). Between the trimmed V and J ends, which lost 3 bases and 2 bases, there was a span of 17 bases. Germline CDR1 and CDR2: LGHNA and YSLEER. CDR3 length: 17 residues.